Listed below are T cell receptor beta chains from one sample, sequenced in a study of T-cell reconstitution after alpha-beta-depleted transplantation in children. TCRdb re-analysed the PCR reads in MiXCR, keeping a single row per CDR3 protein. The sample has hundreds of thousands of distinct CDR3 sequences; roughly 33% are singletons. Specimen: PBMCs from the stem cell graft donor, collected from the stem cell graft. Receptors were obtained from a human donor who donated a stem cell graft to a child with aplastic anemia. Each CDR3 is given with its conserved first and last residue. The D gene is left open where the match is weak. For some rows the clone size is stated as once, few or many, or as a class when expanded; others skip it.

TRBV6-5	TRBD2	TRBJ2-1	16	few	CASSLGTSGLYNEQFF	TGTGCCAGCAGTTTAGGGACTAGCGGGCTCTACAATGAGCAGTTCTTC
TRBV18	NA	TRBJ1-6	14	few	CASSPRRDSSPLHF	TGTGCCAGCTCACCGCGCAGGGATTCTTCACCCCTCCACTTT
TRBV6-2/TRBV6-3	NA	TRBJ1-1	14	NA	CASGDLGTTTEAFF	TGTGCCAGCGGCGATTTGGGCACAACCACTGAAGCTTTCTTT
TRBV11-1	NA	TRBJ2-7	16	NA	CASSPYGDSGSYEQYF	TGTGCCAGCAGCCCGTATGGTGATAGCGGCTCCTACGAGCAGTACTTC
TRBV5-1	NA	TRBJ2-2	14	NA	CASSLDLSTGELFF	TGCGCCAGCAGCTTGGACTTGAGCACCGGGGAGCTGTTTTTT
TRBV11-1	TRBD2	TRBJ2-1	14	NA	CASSLGTSNNEQFF	TGTGCCAGCAGCCTCGGGACTAGCAACAATGAGCAGTTCTTC
TRBV25-1	TRBD1	TRBJ1-1	15	NA	CASSDHTGVPTEAFF	TGTGCCAGCAGTGACCATACAGGGGTTCCCACTGAAGCTTTCTTT
TRBV7-9	NA	TRBJ2-1	13	NA	CASSPSRGDEQFF	TGTGCCAGCAGCCCCAGCAGGGGGGATGAGCAGTTCTTC
TRBV20-1	TRBD1	TRBJ2-1	13	few	CSARGDRGDEQFF	TGCAGTGCTAGAGGAGACAGGGGGGATGAGCAGTTCTTC
TRBV3-1	TRBD1	TRBJ2-1	15	NA	CASSQEDRAYNEQFF	TGTGCCAGCAGCCAAGAGGACAGGGCCTACAATGAGCAGTTCTTC
TRBV5-1	TRBD1	TRBJ2-7	14	NA	CASSNGQGANEQYF	TGCGCCAGCAGCAACGGACAGGGGGCAAACGAGCAGTACTTC
TRBV11-3	TRBD2	TRBJ2-1	15	few	CASSSPGTSSHEQFF	TGTGCCAGCAGCTCACCCGGGACTAGCAGCCATGAGCAGTTCTTC
TRBV9	TRBD2	TRBJ2-2	16	NA	CASSVGSGRRSGELFF	TGTGCCAGCAGCGTAGGAAGCGGGAGGCGGTCCGGGGAGCTGTTTTTT
TRBV10-3	NA	TRBJ2-5	13	NA	CAINGALQETQYF	TGTGCCATCAATGGAGCCCTCCAAGAGACCCAGTACTTC
TRBV20-1	NA	TRBJ2-5	10	NA	CSGLQETQYF	TGCAGTGGTCTTCAAGAGACCCAGTACTTC
TRBV20-1	TRBD1	TRBJ1-5	14	NA	CSANPGGVNQPQHF	TGCAGTGCTAACCCAGGGGGAGTCAATCAGCCCCAGCATTTT
TRBV29-1	TRBD2	TRBJ2-1	15	NA	CSVERGLAVPNEQFF	TGCAGCGTTGAGAGGGGACTAGCCGTACCTAATGAGCAGTTCTTC
TRBV7-2	TRBD1	TRBJ2-2	16	NA	CASSLENRGVTGELFF	TGTGCCAGCAGCTTAGAAAACAGGGGGGTCACCGGGGAGCTGTTTTTT
TRBV29-1	NA	TRBJ2-1	16	few	CSVEIRDTSSYNEQFF	TGCAGCGTTGAGATCCGGGACACGAGCTCCTACAATGAGCAGTTCTTC
TRBV12-3/TRBV12-4	NA	TRBJ1-6	14	few	CASRKGGVFSPLHF	TGTGCCAGCAGAAAAGGGGGGGTTTTTTCACCCCTCCACTTT
TRBV20-1	NA	TRBJ1-5	10	few	CSARGRREHF	TGCAGTGCTAGAGGGAGAAGGGAACATTTT
TRBV10-3	TRBD1	TRBJ1-1	15	NA	CAISESGQGNTEAFF	TGTGCCATCAGTGAGTCAGGACAGGGGAACACTGAAGCTTTCTTT
TRBV7-9	NA	TRBJ1-2	14	few	CAIVPAGYNYGYTF	TGTGCCATCGTGCCGGCAGGTTATAACTATGGCTACACCTTC
TRBV5-1	NA	TRBJ2-3	14	NA	CASSLEVRTDTQYF	TGCGCCAGCAGCTTGGAGGTCCGCACAGATACGCAGTATTTT
TRBV10-3	TRBD2	TRBJ2-7	16	NA	CAISESSSGRSHEQYF	TGTGCCATCAGTGAGTCGTCTAGCGGGAGGTCCCACGAGCAGTACTTC
TRBV11-2	TRBD1	TRBJ2-3	16	few	CASAIQGAWVADTQYF	TGTGCCAGCGCAATTCAGGGGGCGTGGGTCGCAGATACGCAGTATTTT
TRBV10-3	TRBD2	TRBJ2-1	17	few	CAISESIVVAGGNEQFF	TGTGCCATCAGTGAGTCGATTGTGGTAGCGGGAGGCAATGAGCAGTTCTTC
TRBV7-2	NA	TRBJ2-2	16	NA	CASSFRTSPNTGELFF	TGTGCCAGCAGCTTTCGCACTAGCCCCAACACCGGGGAGCTGTTTTTT